One sample yielded the 27 T cell receptor beta chains listed below, sequenced in a study of prognosis after radiotherapy for stage I lung cancer. Genomic DNA yielded TCR beta CDR3, amplified by two-round multiplex PCR. Primers specific to each TRBV and TRBJ gene drove first-round PCR. TCRdb itself ran the multiplex PCR reads through MiXCR, one entry per CDR3 protein. The sample shows about 51,000 distinct CDR3 sequences, approximately 30% of them seen only once. The sequencing used PBMCs, collected before or after stereotactic body radiation therapy (not recorded which). The source of these receptors is a donor over 45 with non-small cell lung cancer.

This clonotype appeared many times. The chain employs TRBV6-2 or TRBV6-3 and TRBJ2-7; 9 bases are a match to TRBD2. With V trimmed by 7 bases and J by 7 bases, 17 bases remained unmatched. Germline V gene data show CDR1 as MNHEY and CDR2 as SVGEGT. The CDR3 runs 16 residues. CDR3 DNA sequence: TGTGCCAGCAAGAGTCTCAGTAGCGGGAGAGAGGGGGAGCAGTACTTC. This codes for CASKSLSSGREGEQYF.

This clonotype came up a few times. A much larger clone is a single base away; this may be a read error. The V and J genes are TRBV28 and TRBJ1-5; D gene uncertain. Trimming pared 6 bases from V and 7 bases from J, leaving 22 bases between. This CDR3 is built from 16 residues. The V gene's germline CDR1 is MDHEN and CDR2 SYDVKM. The CDR3 bases are TGTGCCAGCAGGTACGTACTGAACACCCCCGGGCAGCCCCAGCATTTT. Translation gives CASRYVLNTPGQPQHF. Combining the CDR3 with reference TRBV28 and TRBJ1-5 gives the whole variable domain DVKVTQSSRYLVKRTGEKVFLECVQDMDHENMFWYRQDPGLGLRLIYFSYDVKMKEKGDIPEGYSVSREKKERFSLILESASTNQTSMYLCASRYVLNTPGQPQHFGDGTRLSIL.

This clonotype was recorded a few times. Possible read error: a much larger clone is one base away. V is TRBV28 and J is TRBJ2-2; D assignment may be TRBD1 or TRBD2 (6 bases each). The germline gives CDR1 MDHEN, CDR2 SYDVKM. CDR3 length equals 15 residues. With 7 bases removed from V and 0 bases from J, the gap between germline ends came to 12 bases. The CDR3, as DNA: TGTGCCAGCACCTACGGGGGCGCGAACACCGGGGAGCTGTTTTTT. This codes for CASTYGGANTGELFF.

J is TRBJ2-5 and V is TRBV5-4; D is unclear. Looked up from germline, CDR1 is SGHNT and CDR2 is YYREEE (reference sequence). This CDR3 spans 14 amino acids. Between the trimmed V and J ends, which lost 4 bases and 5 bases, there was a span of 15 bases. In DNA, the CDR3 is TGTGCCAGCAGCCCCGGAGCAGGCGGCGAGACCCAGTACTTC. It specifies CASSPGAGGETQYF.

This clonotype was observed at least ten times. The genes are TRBV4-2 and TRBJ1-3; D is unclear. The CDR3 is 16 residues long. The germline V and J ends were trimmed by 0 bases and 0 bases, with 9 bases remaining between them. Germline CDR1 reads LGHNA; CDR2 reads YNFKEQ. CDR3 amino acids: CASSQDLTASGNTIYF. Written as DNA, the CDR3 is TGTGCCAGCAGCCAAGATCTGACGGCCTCTGGAAACACCATATATTTT.

This clonotype has ten or more counts. The V gene is TRBV28, the J gene TRBJ2-1; 10 bases agree with TRBD2. This CDR3 is built from 14 residues. V gave up 7 bases and J gave up 2 bases; unmatched junction bases: 2. Germline assignment: CDR1 MDHEN and CDR2 SYDVKM. CDR3 sequence: CASTSGGAYNEQFF. CDR3 in DNA: TGTGCCAGCACTAGCGGGGGCGCCTACAATGAGCAGTTCTTC.

This clonotype appeared many times. The chain links TRBV28 to TRBJ1-1; D remains ambiguous. V dropped 7 bases and J dropped 0 bases, with 9 bases sitting between them. From germline, CDR1 is MDHEN and CDR2 SYDVKM. CDR3 length equals 13 residues. Here the CDR3 DNA reads TGTGCCAGCAAAGAGAGCATGAACACTGAAGCTTTCTTT. Translation: CASKESMNTEAFF.

The sample holds one count of this clonotype. This chain uses TRBV7-3 with TRBJ2-5; D is possibly TRBD2 (5 bases). The CDR3 is 15 residues long. Germline loops: CDR1 SGHTA, CDR2 FQGTGA. V lost 5 bases and J lost 5, with 18 bases in between. CDR3 protein: CASSDSSRARETQYF. The CDR3 region has the DNA TGTGCCAGCAGCGACTCTAGCCGGGCTCGGGAGACCCAGTACTTC.

In this sample, this clonotype turned up many times. The chain has TRBV4-1 and TRBJ1-1; no definite D call. The ends were cut back, 1 base at V and 7 bases at J, with 13 bases in the middle. The CDR3 runs 14 residues. The germline gives CDR1 MGHRA, CDR2 YSYEKL. CDR3: CASSQVWVSGEAFF. The CDR3 region has the DNA TGCGCCAGCAGCCAAGTATGGGTTTCTGGTGAAGCTTTCTTT.

This clonotype has ten or more counts. CDR3 DNA: TGCGCCAGCTCACAGGGCCCCGAGCAGTACTTC. Translating gives CASSQGPEQYF. The chain employs TRBV10-2 and TRBJ2-7; maybe TRBD1 (6 bases). The CDR3 runs to 11 residues. The V gene lost 8 bases and the J gene lost 6 bases, with 11 bases spanning the gap. Germline V gene lookup returns CDR1 WSHSY and CDR2 SAAADI.

The chain employs TRBV7-9 and TRBJ2-1; D remains unclear. The germline V and J ends were trimmed by 4 bases and 7 bases, with 11 bases remaining between them. Per the germline V gene, CDR1 is SEHNR and CDR2 is FQNEAQ (reference sequence). The CDR3 loop spans 13 amino acids. CDR3 in DNA: TGTGCCAGCAGCTCCTGGGCAGGTAATGAGCAGTTCTTC. It translates to CASSSWAGNEQFF.

The sample holds many counts of this clonotype. This rearrangement joins TRBV28 to TRBJ2-1; D not resolved. Germline V CDR1 and CDR2: MDHEN, SYDVKM. The CDR3 is made up of 12 amino acids. V was clipped by 3 bases and J by 4 bases, with 4 bases between them. The CDR3 DNA reads as TGTGCCAGCAGTTTCGTGTACAATGAGCAGTTCTTC. Protein product: CASSFVYNEQFF.

A few counts support this clonotype. A much larger clone lies one base from this, so it may be a read error. The genes are TRBV11-3 and TRBJ2-5; unclear D gene. The germline V gene encodes CDR1 SGHNT and CDR2 YENEEA. V lost 7 bases and J 4 bases, leaving 10 bases between the germline ends. The CDR3 extends over 12 amino acids. The CDR3 nucleotides are TGTGCCAGCATCCCAGGCGGAGAGACCCAGTACTTC. Amino acid sequence: CASIPGGETQYF.

This clonotype came up many times. The chain uses TRBV7-6 and TRBJ1-2; a weak D match, TRBD1 (5 bases). In germline, CDR1 is SGHVS, CDR2 FNYEAQ. The V end lost 4 bases, the J end lost 7 bases, and 10 bases lay between the germline ends. This CDR3 is 12 amino acids long. In nucleotides, the CDR3 is TGTGCCAGCAGCTCAGGGCTTGCTGGCTACACCTTC. Protein: CASSSGLAGYTF. The complete variable domain, with remaining parts taken from reference TRBV7-6 and TRBJ1-2, reads GAGVSQSPRYKVTKRGQDVALRCDPISGHVSLYWYRQALGQGPEFLTYFNYEAQQDKSGLPNDRFSAERPEGSISTLTIQRTEQRDSAMYRCASSSGLAGYTFGSGTRLTVV.

Concerning this clonotype: A much larger clone is a single base away; this may be a read error. The rearrangement uses TRBV7-7 and TRBJ2-5; TRBD2 matches 8 bases. The CDR3 runs 14 residues. Germline CDR1 reads SSHAT; CDR2 reads FNYEAQ (reference sequence). CDR3 sequence reads: CASSSGGGVETQYF. The DNA for the CDR3 is TGTGCTAGCAGCTCCGGGGGGGGGGTGGAGACCCAGTACTTC. The full variable domain, rest sourced from reference TRBV7-7 and TRBJ2-5, is GAGVSQSPRYKVTKRGQDVTLRCDPISSHATLYWYQQALGQGPEFLTYFNYEAQPDKSGLPSDRFSAERPEGSISTLTIQRTEQRDSAMYRCASSSGGGVETQYFGPGTRLLVL.

Of note for this clonotype: With a much larger clone just one base away, this may be a read error. The CDR3 is CSVTDRGVEKLFF. CDR3 bases: TGCAGTGTCACGGACAGGGGAGTTGAAAAACTGTTTTTT. The rearrangement joins TRBV20-1 to TRBJ1-4, with 9 bases that match TRBD1. CDR3 size: 13 residues. V lost 7 bases and J lost 7; bases outside the gene matches: 7. Germline V gene sequence: CDR1 DFQATT, CDR2 SNEGSKA (reference sequence).

This clonotype was detected many times. The chain combines TRBV20-1 with TRBJ2-7, with TRBD2 identical over 7 bases. J gave up 2 bases and V 0 bases, and 10 bases lay outside the gene matches. Germline CDR1 reads DFQATT; CDR2 reads SNEGSKA (reference sequence). This CDR3 spans 16 amino acids. Here the CDR3 reads CSARDNREALAYEQYF. Written as DNA, the CDR3 is TGCAGTGCTAGAGACAACCGGGAGGCACTGGCCTACGAGCAGTACTTC.

This clonotype was recorded many times. The J gene is TRBJ2-2, the V gene TRBV9, with TRBD2 matching over 13 bases. The CDR3 extends over 16 amino acids. V gave up 4 bases and J gave up 7 bases; unmatched junction bases: 7. Germline assignment: CDR1 SGDLS and CDR2 YYNGEE. The CDR3 DNA sequence: TGTGCCAGCAGCTCAAGACTAGCGGGAGGATACGGGGAGCTGTTTTTT. The encoded protein is CASSSRLAGGYGELFF. The full variable domain, rest sourced from reference TRBV9 and TRBJ2-2, is DSGVTQTPKHLITATGQRVTLRCSPRSGDLSVYWYQQSLDQGLQFLIQYYNGEERAKGNILERFSAQQFPDLHSELNLSSLELGDSALYFCASSSRLAGGYGELFFGEGSRLTVL.

In this sample, this clonotype turned up many times. This sequence joins TRBV6-5 and TRBJ2-7, with D perhaps TRBD2 (5 bases). V shed 4 bases and J shed 1 base, with 11 bases lying between them. The CDR3 totals 14 residues. CDR1 and CDR2 from the germline V gene are MNHEY and SVGAGI. The CDR3 region has the DNA TGTGCCAGCAGTTGGGAGAGAAGGTCCTACGAGCAGTACTTC. Translation gives CASSWERRSYEQYF.

Points on this clonotype: A much larger clonotype is one base distant, so this may be a read error. V usage is TRBV6-1 and J usage is TRBJ1-1; D is undetermined. The CDR3 loop spans 15 amino acids. V shed 7 bases and J shed 3 bases, with 18 bases lying between them. Per the germline V gene, CDR1 is MNHNS and CDR2 is SASEGT. As DNA, the CDR3 is TGTGCCAGCACTCAACTATACACAGTGGACACTGAAGCTTTCTTT. Protein sequence: CASTQLYTVDTEAFF.

This clonotype appeared many times. The genes are TRBV2 and TRBJ2-2, with D uncertain. V was pared by 6 bases and J by 1 base, with 6 bases between. The CDR3 runs 13 residues. The germline V gene encodes CDR1 SNHLY and CDR2 FYNNEI. The CDR3 sequence is CASRTVNTGELFF. Written as DNA, the CDR3 is TGTGCCAGCAGGACGGTGAACACCGGGGAGCTGTTTTTT.

The chain recombines TRBV5-4 with TRBJ2-7; weak D call: TRBD1 (6 bases). The germline V gene has CDR1 SGHNT and CDR2 YYREEE (reference sequence). V shed 6 bases and J shed 2 bases, with 18 bases lying between them. The length of the CDR3 is 15 residues. The CDR3 spells CASNPEGGYTYEQYF. The DNA of the CDR3 is TGTGCCAGCAACCCGGAAGGGGGATATACCTACGAGCAGTACTTC.

About this clonotype: A far larger clone is only one base removed, so a read error is likely. The gene calls are TRBV6-1 and TRBJ2-2; 8 nucleotides align to TRBD1. CDR1 is MNHNS and CDR2 is SASEGT in the germline V gene. V was clipped by 8 bases and J by 7 bases; unmatched bases: 9. The CDR3 spans 14 residues. This CDR3 reads CASVPQGAGGELFF. Written as DNA, the CDR3 is TGTGCCAGCGTACCCCAGGGGGCTGGCGGGGAGCTGTTTTTT.

Worth noting for this clonotype: With a much larger clone just one base away, this may be a read error. The CDR3 DNA reads TGTGCCAGCTCACCCCCCGGGCTAGCGGTAGCGGGTGAGCAGTTCTTC. It yields the protein CASSPPGLAVAGEQFF. The chain carries TRBV18 and TRBJ2-1; 7 bases agree with TRBD2. In germline, CDR1 is KGHSH, CDR2 LQKENI. With 3 bases clipped from V and 9 bases from J, the junction kept 14 bases outside the gene matches. CDR3 length: 16 amino acids.

The V call is TRBV24-1, the J call TRBJ2-7; 10 bases line up with TRBD1. CDR3 length equals 16 residues. The germline V gene has CDR1 KGHDR and CDR2 SFDVKD. J lost 4 bases, V lost 4 bases, and 9 bases had no gene match. CDR3 amino acids: CATSDGSDRGAYEQYF. The CDR3 DNA is TGTGCCACCAGTGACGGCTCGGACAGGGGGGCGTACGAGCAGTACTTC.

In this sample, this clonotype turned up a few times. J is TRBJ1-1 and V is TRBV11-3, with D unresolved. The CDR3 is made up of 14 amino acids. Trimming shortened V by 0 bases and J by 11 bases, and 16 bases separated the two germline ends. Per germline, CDR1 SGHNT and CDR2 YENEEA. CDR3 in DNA: TGTGCCAGCAGCTTAGATTCCGGCAGTCGAATCGCTTTCTTT. It yields the protein CASSLDSGSRIAFF.

This clonotype appeared many times. The rearrangement links TRBV20-1 to TRBJ2-1; 10 positions agree with TRBD2. The J segment lost 10 bases and the V segment lost 1 base, leaving 10 bases of the junction unmatched. Germline V gene data show CDR1 as DFQATT and CDR2 as SNEGSKA (reference sequence). CDR3 length: 15 residues. The CDR3 DNA follows: TGCAGTGCTAGAGGGCTAGCGGGAGAAGTTGAAGAGCAGTTCTTC. Its protein is CSARGLAGEVEEQFF.